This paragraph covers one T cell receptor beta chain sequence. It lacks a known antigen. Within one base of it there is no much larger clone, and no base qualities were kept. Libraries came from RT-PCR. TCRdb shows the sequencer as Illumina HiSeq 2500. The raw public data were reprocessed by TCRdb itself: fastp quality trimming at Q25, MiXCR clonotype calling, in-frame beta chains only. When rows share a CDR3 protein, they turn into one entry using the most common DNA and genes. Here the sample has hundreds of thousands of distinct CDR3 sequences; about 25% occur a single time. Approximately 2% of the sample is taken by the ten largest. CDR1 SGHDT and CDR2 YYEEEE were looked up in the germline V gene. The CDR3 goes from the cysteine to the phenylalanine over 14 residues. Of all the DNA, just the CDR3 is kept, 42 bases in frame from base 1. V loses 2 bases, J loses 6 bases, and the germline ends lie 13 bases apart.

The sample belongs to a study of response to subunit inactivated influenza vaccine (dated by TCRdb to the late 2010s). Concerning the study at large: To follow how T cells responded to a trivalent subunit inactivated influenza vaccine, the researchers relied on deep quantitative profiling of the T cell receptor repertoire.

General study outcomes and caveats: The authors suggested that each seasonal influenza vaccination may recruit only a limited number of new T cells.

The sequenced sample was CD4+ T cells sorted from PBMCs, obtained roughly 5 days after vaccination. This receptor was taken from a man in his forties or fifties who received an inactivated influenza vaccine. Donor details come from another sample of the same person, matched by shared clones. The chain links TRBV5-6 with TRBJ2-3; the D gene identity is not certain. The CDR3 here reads CASSFVGYGDTQYF. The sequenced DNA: TGTGCCAGCAGCTTCGTTGGTTATGGGGATACGCAGTATTTT.